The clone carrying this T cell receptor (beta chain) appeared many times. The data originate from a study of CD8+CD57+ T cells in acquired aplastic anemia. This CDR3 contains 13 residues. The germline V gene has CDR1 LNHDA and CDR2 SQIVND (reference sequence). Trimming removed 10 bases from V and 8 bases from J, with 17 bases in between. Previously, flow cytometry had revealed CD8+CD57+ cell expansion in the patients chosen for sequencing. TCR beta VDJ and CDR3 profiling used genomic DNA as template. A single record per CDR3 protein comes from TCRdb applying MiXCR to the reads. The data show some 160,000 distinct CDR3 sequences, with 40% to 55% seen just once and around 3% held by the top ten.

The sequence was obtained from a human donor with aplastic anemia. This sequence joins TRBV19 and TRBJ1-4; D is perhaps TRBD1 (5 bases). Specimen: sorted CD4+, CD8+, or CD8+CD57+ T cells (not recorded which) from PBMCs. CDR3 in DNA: TGTGCCACCGGGGGATGGGGAGGGGAAAAACTGTTTTTT. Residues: CATGGWGGEKLFF.